One sample yielded the 2 T cell receptor beta chains listed below, sequenced in a study of T cell responses to AZD1222 COVID-19 vaccine. The table came from immunoSEQ multiplex PCR; TCRdb's copy has only in-frame clones and leaves some out. The profile shows about 150,000 clones, around 90% of them singletons. The specimen comprised peripheral blood, sampled on day 0 of AZD1222 vaccination. The receptors originated from an adult in good health.

This rearrangement joins TRBV29-1 to TRBJ1-2; maybe TRBD1 (5 bases). The CDR3 length is 12 residues. The germline V and J ends were trimmed by 3 bases and 2 bases, with 7 bases remaining between them. Looked up from germline, CDR1 is SQVTM and CDR2 is ANQGSEA. CDR3 DNA sequence: TGCAGCGTTGAGACAGCGAACTATGGCTACACCTTC. As protein: CSVETANYGYTF.

V and J are TRBV4-2 and TRBJ1-6; D is uncertain. This CDR3 spans 16 amino acids. The germline V gene has CDR1 LGHNA and CDR2 YNFKEQ. With 2 bases removed from V and 6 bases from J, the gap between germline ends came to 14 bases. DNA for the CDR3: TGTGCCAGCAGCCAACCCCGGACGATTTCTAATTCACCCCTCCACTTT. Its protein product is CASSQPRTISNSPLHF.